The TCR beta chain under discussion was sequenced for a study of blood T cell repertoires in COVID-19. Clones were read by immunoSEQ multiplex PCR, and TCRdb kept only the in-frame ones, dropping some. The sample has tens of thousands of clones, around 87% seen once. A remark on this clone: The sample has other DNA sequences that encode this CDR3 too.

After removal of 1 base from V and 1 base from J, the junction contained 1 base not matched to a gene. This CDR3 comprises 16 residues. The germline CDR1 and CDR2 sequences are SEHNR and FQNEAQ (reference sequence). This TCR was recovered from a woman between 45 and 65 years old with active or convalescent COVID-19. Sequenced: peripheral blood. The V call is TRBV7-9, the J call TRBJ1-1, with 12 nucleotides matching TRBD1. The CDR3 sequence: CASSLGDRGRNTEAFF. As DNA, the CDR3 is TGTGCCAGCAGCTTAGGGGACAGGGGGCGGAACACTGAAGCTTTCTTT. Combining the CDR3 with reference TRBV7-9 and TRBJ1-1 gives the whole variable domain DTGVSQNPRHKITKRGQNVTFRCDPISEHNRLYWYRQTLGQGPEFLTYFQNEAQLEKSRLLSDRFSAERPKGSFSTLEIQRTEQGDSAMYLCASSLGDRGRNTEAFFGQGTRLTVV.